The 10 T cell receptor beta chains given below trace back to one sample, sequenced in a study of vaccination and CD4 T cells after COVID-19. With the Oncomine TCR Beta short-read assay, DNA from cultured CD4+ T cells was sequenced. TCRdb used MiXCR to reprocess the PCR reads, holding one entry per CDR3 protein. The sample includes about 10,000 distinct CDR3 sequences, 73% of them seen just once. The treatment denotes: 10-day PBMC culture with coronavirus spike peptide pools or control peptides (ViraFEST assay). The antigens these receptors bind are not known. The sample was CD4+ T cells from blood, cultured in vitro. Receptors were obtained from a human donor who had recovered from COVID-19.

The chain combines TRBV7-9 with TRBJ2-1, with no clear D. This CDR3 region has 12 residues. V dropped 1 base and J dropped 8 bases, with 6 bases sitting between them. The germline V gene has CDR1 SEHNR and CDR2 FQNEAQ (reference sequence). The CDR3 here is CASSLDSDEQFF. In DNA form, the CDR3 reads TGTGCCAGCAGCTTAGACTCGGATGAGCAGTTCTTC.

The V call is TRBV6-5, the J call TRBJ2-7; 10 nucleotides agree with TRBD1. The CDR3 has 15 amino acids. Losses at the gene ends were 0 bases for V and 3 bases for J; bases not matched to a gene: 2. Germline V lookup: CDR1 MNHEY, CDR2 SVGAGI. In DNA form, the CDR3 reads TGTGCCAGCAGTTACTCGAGGGACAGGGGCTACGAGCAGTACTTC. Encoded protein: CASSYSRDRGYEQYF.

This clonotype was seen only a few times. The chain combines TRBV7-2 with TRBJ1-5; D is perhaps TRBD1 (5 bases). The germline gives CDR1 SGHTA, CDR2 FQGNSA. Trimming shortened V by 0 bases and J by 3 bases, and 9 bases separated the two germline ends. The length of the CDR3 is 15 residues. The CDR3 is CASSLAGRVNQPQHF. The CDR3 DNA reads TGTGCCAGCAGCTTAGCGGGCAGGGTCAATCAGCCCCAGCATTTT.

The rearrangement uses TRBV24-1 and TRBJ2-1; 8 bases match TRBD1. This CDR3 is 16 amino acids long. V gave up 4 bases and J gave up 9 bases; unmatched junction bases: 13. CDR1 is KGHDR, CDR2 SFDVKD, per germline. CDR3: CATSDPGQGSHVEQFF. In DNA, the CDR3 is TGTGCCACCAGTGACCCAGGACAGGGATCTCATGTTGAGCAGTTCTTC.

This clonotype has just a few counts. This rearrangement joins TRBV27 to TRBJ1-5, with D possibly being TRBD1 (6 bases). The V gene lost 6 bases and the J gene lost 0 bases, with 15 bases spanning the gap. Germline assignment: CDR1 MNHEY and CDR2 SMNVEV (reference sequence). The CDR3 has 16 amino acids. CDR3: CASRRGGLNSNQPQHF. The CDR3 DNA reads TGTGCCAGCAGGAGAGGGGGTCTCAATAGCAATCAGCCCCAGCATTTT.

The chain carries TRBV6-1 and TRBJ2-2; D gene uncertain. Looked up from germline, CDR1 is MNHNS and CDR2 is SASEGT. V lost 6 bases and J 3 bases, leaving 11 bases between the germline ends. This CDR3 comprises 14 residues. The CDR3 bases are TGTGCCAGCAGGAAGGACCGTTACACCGGGGAGCTGTTTTTT. Translation gives CASRKDRYTGELFF.

V usage is TRBV24-1 and J usage is TRBJ2-6; no firm D call. The CDR3 has 17 amino acids. Germline V CDR1 and CDR2: KGHDR, SFDVKD. Between the trimmed V and J ends, which lost 3 bases and 1 base, there was a span of 12 bases. CDR3 DNA: TGTGCCACCAGTGATCACCATCCTGTTTCTGGGGCCAACGTCCTGACTTTC. Protein: CATSDHHPVSGANVLTF.

The chain uses TRBV30 and TRBJ1-2; D might be TRBD1 (6 bases). This CDR3 is 12 amino acids long. CDR1 and CDR2 from the germline V gene are GTSNPN and SVGIG (reference sequence). Trimming cost V 3 bases and J 5 bases, with 10 bases left between them. This chain's CDR3 is CAWSSQGYGYTF. For the CDR3, the DNA is TGTGCCTGGAGCTCACAGGGATATGGCTACACCTTC.

For the CDR3, the DNA is TGTGCCAGCAGTTTATCGCTCGGCAGGGGGCCTGGCTACACCTTC. This gives the protein CASSLSLGRGPGYTF. The rearrangement uses TRBV27 and TRBJ1-2; 8 nucleotides match TRBD1. The CDR3 spans 15 residues. The J segment lost 7 bases and the V segment lost 0 bases, leaving 7 bases of the junction unmatched. Germline V gene data show CDR1 as MNHEY and CDR2 as SMNVEV (reference sequence).

The chain links TRBV6-1 to TRBJ2-7; D is unclear. Germline V lookup: CDR1 MNHNS, CDR2 SASEGT. V was shortened by 2 bases and J by 1 base, with 3 bases between the two germline ends. The CDR3 sequence is 12 residues long. Written as DNA, the CDR3 is TGTGCCAGCAGTGAATGGTCCTACGAGCAGTACTTC. This sequence encodes CASSEWSYEQYF.